The next 6 T cell receptor beta chains were all read from a single sample in a study of human T cells and chemical hapten exposure (dated by TCRdb to about 2021). The library came from RACE. Sequenced using a NextSeq 500. TCRdb cleaned the public reads at Q25 with fastp, built clones with MiXCR and kept in-frame beta chains. Rows with one shared CDR3 protein collapse into an entry with the most common genes and DNA. Present in this sample are about 360,000 distinct CDR3 sequences, approximately 6.3% of which were seen just once. The ten largest make up about 8% of the sample. This specimen's time point label, per the study, means: patch test 1, 2 weeks after DPC sensitization. This specimen's treatment or condition label, interpreted: therapeutic diphenylcyclopropenone sensitization with weekly scalp DPC. The specimen was whole blood, collected in connection with sensitization to the hapten diphenylcyclopropenone (DPC). These receptors came from a woman aged 18-29 years with alopecia areata. Some clones in this sample may be carry-over from other donors' samples.

This clonotype appeared many times. The chain joins TRBV4-3 to TRBJ2-1; the match to TRBD1 covers 12 bases. Germline CDR1 LGHNA, CDR2 YSLEER. V lost 1 base and J lost 8; bases outside the gene matches: 9. The CDR3 runs 17 residues. The CDR3: CASSQGGPGQGAYEQFF. The CDR3 DNA sequence: TGCGCCAGCAGCCAAGGGGGACCGGGACAGGGGGCTTATGAGCAGTTCTTC.

This clonotype has more than one count but fewer than ten. V is TRBV6-6 and J is TRBJ2-3, with 12 bases identical to TRBD2. The CDR3 is 15 amino acids. Per germline, CDR1 MNHNY and CDR2 SVGAGI (reference sequence). The V segment lost 9 bases and the J segment 1 base; nucleotides outside the gene matches: 5. CDR3 bases: TGTGCCAGTAAAGGGACTAGCGGGCGCACAGATACGCAGTATTTT. This sequence encodes CASKGTSGRTDTQYF.

This clonotype was seen a few times. V is TRBV7-6 and J is TRBJ1-5; a possible D gene is TRBD1 (5 bases). Germline V gene lookup returns CDR1 SGHVS and CDR2 FNYEAQ. There are 14 residues in the CDR3. V was trimmed by 8 bases and J by 3 bases, leaving 14 bases between them. CDR3 DNA: TGTGCCAGCCCGCCCCGGGACCTCAATCAGCCCCAGCATTTT. Its protein is CASPPRDLNQPQHF.

The chain links TRBV6-1 to TRBJ2-2; D possibly corresponds to TRBD1 (6 bases). Trimming left V 3 bases short and J 3 bases short, with 11 bases between. CDR1 is MNHNS, CDR2 SASEGT, per germline. The CDR3 has 15 amino acids. The CDR3 sequence is CASSEFQGYTGELFF. Here the CDR3 DNA reads TGTGCCAGCAGTGAGTTTCAGGGGTACACCGGGGAGCTGTTTTTT.

This chain links TRBV4-2 with TRBJ2-5; D unclear. Germline lookup yields CDR1 LGHNA and CDR2 YNFKEQ. Trimming took 1 base from V and 5 from J, leaving 8 bases between them. This CDR3 is 13 amino acids long. This chain's CDR3 is CASSQGVGETQYF. As DNA, the CDR3 is TGTGCCAGCAGCCAAGGCGTCGGGGAGACCCAGTACTTC.

A few counts support this clonotype. V usage is TRBV28 and J usage is TRBJ2-3; D not certain. Germline values: CDR1 MDHEN, CDR2 SYDVKM. Between the trimmed V and J ends, which lost 10 bases and 3 bases, there was a span of 17 bases. The length of the CDR3 is 14 residues. Here the CDR3 DNA reads TGTGCCACGTCGACTTTACGTCGAACAGATACGCAGTATTTT. Translation gives CATSTLRRTDTQYF.